This passage covers 13 T cell receptor beta chains from one sample sequenced in a study of blood T cell repertoires in COVID-19. Clones were read by immunoSEQ multiplex PCR, and TCRdb kept only the in-frame ones, dropping some. The table shows around 130,000 clones, with approximately 85% occurring only once. The sequencing sample was made of peripheral blood. Receptors were obtained from a human donor in a cohort sampled during active COVID-19.

This clone was detected a few times. The chain has TRBV7-2 and TRBJ2-2; D possibly corresponds to TRBD2 (5 bases). This CDR3 has 15 residues. V lost 5 bases to trimming and J lost 6 bases, with 16 bases between them. Germline CDR1 SGHTA, CDR2 FQGNSA. CDR3 residues: CASSPNPSPAGELFF. The CDR3 nucleotides are TGTGCCAGCAGCCCAAACCCTAGCCCGGCCGGGGAGCTGTTTTTT. Drawing the rest from reference TRBV7-2 and TRBJ2-2, the complete variable domain is GAGVSQSPSNKVTEKGKDVELRCDPISGHTALYWYRQSLGQGLEFLIYFQGNSAPDKSGLPSDRFSAERTGGSVSTLTIQRTQQEDSAVYLCASSPNPSPAGELFFGEGSRLTVL.

The rearrangement links TRBV12-5 to TRBJ2-5; 9 bases map to TRBD2. V lost 6 bases to trimming and J lost 5 bases; unmatched junction nucleotides: 7. Germline V CDR1 and CDR2: LGHNT, FRNRAP. CDR3 length equals 14 residues. The CDR3 DNA reads TGTGCTAGTGGGGCAGCGGGAGGAGGGGAGACCCAGTACTTC. This encodes CASGAAGGGETQYF. Filled out from reference TRBV12-5 and TRBJ2-5, the complete variable domain reads DARVTQTPRHKVTEMGQEVTMRCQPILGHNTVFWYRQTMMQGLELLAYFRNRAPLDDSGMPKDRFSAEMPDATLATLKIQPSEPRDSAVYFCASGAAGGGETQYFGPGTRLLVL.

The chain couples TRBV2 to TRBJ2-1; 8 bases are a match to TRBD2. The germline V gene has CDR1 SNHLY and CDR2 FYNNEI. V was pared by 7 bases and J by 5 bases, with 13 bases of the junction left unmatched. The CDR3 has 16 residues. Here the CDR3 reads CASNSAGAKSNNEQFF. For the CDR3, the DNA is TGTGCCAGCAATTCAGCGGGAGCGAAAAGTAACAATGAGCAGTTCTTC. Variable domain in full (rest from reference TRBV2 and TRBJ2-1): EPEVTQTPSHQVTQMGQEVILRCVPISNHLYFYWYRQILGQKVEFLVSFYNNEISEKSEIFDDQFSVERPDGSNFTLKIRSTKLEDSAMYFCASNSAGAKSNNEQFFGPGTRLTVL.

The chain links TRBV9 to TRBJ2-2; 9 positions agree with TRBD1. The CDR3 is made up of 15 amino acids. V lost 4 bases to trimming and J lost 5 bases; unmatched junction nucleotides: 6. CDR1 and CDR2 (germline): SGDLS, YYNGEE. CDR3 coding DNA: TGTGCCAGCAGCCTACAGGGGGCGAGAACCGGGGAGCTGTTTTTT. It codes for CASSLQGARTGELFF.

V gene TRBV5-6 combines with J gene TRBJ1-2; the D is unclear. The germline V and J ends were trimmed by 0 bases and 2 bases, with 11 bases remaining between them. The CDR3 is 15 residues long. From germline, CDR1 is SGHDT and CDR2 YYEEEE. For the CDR3, the DNA is TGTGCCAGCAGCTTGGCCGCCACAGCCAACTATGGCTACACCTTC. This translates into CASSLAATANYGYTF.

The J gene is TRBJ1-2, the V gene TRBV5-4; 7 nucleotides agree with TRBD1. J was trimmed by 8 bases and V by 0 bases; bases with no gene match: 10. The CDR3 length is 15 residues. CDR1 and CDR2 from the germline V gene are SGHNT and YYREEE (reference sequence). The CDR3 spells CASSLGGRGSDGYTF. CDR3 DNA sequence: TGTGCCAGCAGCTTGGGTGGCAGGGGGTCGGACGGCTACACCTTC.

This clone was picked up a small number of times. V gene TRBV6-5 combines with J gene TRBJ1-2; the D gene is possibly TRBD1 (6 bases). The length of the CDR3 is 13 residues. Germline CDR1 MNHEY, CDR2 SVGAGI. V lost 7 bases to trimming and J lost 8 bases, with 17 bases between them. The CDR3 nucleotides read TGTGCCAGCACTACGACAGGTCATAGGGGCTACACCTTC. Translation: CASTTTGHRGYTF.

The rearrangement links TRBV7-3 to TRBJ1-1; D may be TRBD1 (5 bases). This CDR3 spans 14 amino acids. Germline-derived CDR1 and CDR2 are SGHTA and FQGTGA. Trimming cost V 2 bases and J 4 bases, with 11 bases left between them. The CDR3 region has the DNA TGTGCCAGCAGCTTAGCCCCAGGGCCCACTGAAGCTTTCTTT. This encodes CASSLAPGPTEAFF.

This clone was counted only a few times. The CDR3: CAWSTGLEQPQHF. CDR3 sequence (DNA): TGTGCCTGGAGTACGGGACTCGAACAGCCCCAGCATTTT. V is TRBV30 and J is TRBJ1-5; weak D call: TRBD1 (5 bases). The CDR3 is 13 amino acids. Trimming left V 2 bases short and J 7 bases short, with 12 bases between. CDR1 is GTSNPN and CDR2 is SVGIG in the germline V gene (reference sequence).

The chain has TRBV18 and TRBJ1-1; the D is unclear. The ends were cut back, 2 bases at V and 5 bases at J, with 12 bases in the middle. CDR1 is KGHSH and CDR2 is LQKENI in the germline V gene. The CDR3 sequence is 14 residues long. This CDR3 reads CASSPKAVGTEAFF. The CDR3 bases are TGTGCCAGCTCACCAAAGGCAGTCGGGACTGAAGCTTTCTTT.

This clone has more than one count but fewer than ten. The rearrangement joins TRBV24-1 to TRBJ1-2; D perhaps matches TRBD1 (5 bases). This CDR3 is 13 amino acids long. Germline CDR1 KGHDR, CDR2 SFDVKD. The V end lost 2 bases, the J end lost 4 bases, and 7 bases lay between the germline ends. As DNA, the CDR3 is TGTGCCACCAGTGATTACCAGGGCTATGGCTACACCTTC. Its translation is CATSDYQGYGYTF.

The genes are TRBV6-5 and TRBJ2-3; D call uncertain. The CDR3 length is 13 residues. CDR1 and CDR2 from the germline V gene are MNHEY and SVGAGI. V lost 2 bases, J lost 6 bases, and 9 bases lay in between. The CDR3 DNA follows: TGTGCCAGCAGTTACGCCAGGAAGGATACGCAGTATTTT. As protein: CASSYARKDTQYF.

V is TRBV11-3 and J is TRBJ1-4, with D perhaps matching TRBD1 (5 bases). This CDR3 is 13 amino acids long. With 6 bases removed from V and 6 bases from J, the gap between germline ends came to 11 bases. Looked up from germline, CDR1 is SGHNT and CDR2 is YENEEA. Here the CDR3 DNA reads TGTGCCAGCAGTATGGGGGGGGATGAAAAACTGTTTTTT. Translating gives CASSMGGDEKLFF.